The following is a TCR beta chain sequence with its context. The antigen remains undetermined. Measured with immunoSEQ multiplex PCR; TCRdb has only the in-frame clones, and not every one. Here the sample spans 7,200 or so clones, approximately 70% being singletons. The CDR3 has 15 residues. Germline V CDR1 and CDR2: SGHNT, YYREEE (reference sequence). The trim removed 0 bases at V and 4 bases at J, leaving 1 base unmatched. This sample is part of a study of somatic mutations in cytotoxic T cells in rheumatoid arthritis. General study findings and limits: A largest CD8+ clone above 20% of CD8+ cells occurred in about an eighth of the roughly 65 patients. Healthy controls did not share the age-linked increase in CD8+ clonality seen in rheumatoid arthritis patients.

The clonotype was recovered from a man aged 40-50 years in good health. The chain couples TRBV5-4 to TRBJ2-1; 10 bases are a match to TRBD1. Sequenced material: CD8+ T cells sorted from blood. The CDR3 loop is CASSLGDRGYNEQFF. DNA of the CDR3: TGTGCCAGCAGCTTGGGGGACAGGGGTTACAATGAGCAGTTCTTC.